The text below deals with one T cell receptor beta chain. Its antigen is as yet unknown. The sample is drawn from a study of post-analysis software for immune sequencing data. Study-wide points: The five TRBV segments detected at higher frequency in patients than in controls included TRBV5-6, TRBV5-1 and TRBV20-1.

The J segment lost 2 bases and the V segment lost 5 bases, leaving 3 bases of the junction unmatched. There are 14 residues in the CDR3. Germline V lookup: CDR1 SGHRS, CDR2 YFSETQ. Built from TCR beta cDNA, the libraries had unique molecular identifiers in them. TCRdb recomputed calls from the PCR reads with MiXCR, one row per CDR3 protein. The sample records about half a million distinct CDR3 sequences, approximately 34% being singletons. The V gene is TRBV5-1, the J gene TRBJ2-1; 8 bases fit TRBD1. Sequences were obtained from blood. This sequence was found in a girl between 2 and 17 years old with multiple sclerosis. The CDR3 region has the DNA TGCGCCAGCAGGGGGACAGGAGCCTACAATGAGCAGTTCTTC. It codes for CASRGTGAYNEQFF. The variable domain in full, with the rest retrieved from reference TRBV5-1 and TRBJ2-1, is KAGVTQTPRYLIKTRGQQVTLSCSPISGHRSVSWYQQTPGQGLQFLFEYFSETQRNKGNFPGRFSGRQFSNSRSEMNVSTLELGDSALYLCASRGTGAYNEQFFGPGTRLTVL.